This T cell receptor beta chain appears in the sequencing data of a study of T-cell reconstitution after alpha-beta-depleted transplantation in children. Overall study results and limits: In patients about two months after transplant, alpha-beta T cells reportedly arose from several hundred expanded graft clones. It was surviving recipient T cells and thymic progenitors that gave some patients high TCRbeta diversity at day 60. Newly produced T cells mostly provided counts and TCRbeta diversity after one year, as hyperexpanded clones declined.

Unique molecular identifiers featured in how the TCRbeta library was prepared. TCRdb processed the PCR reads anew with MiXCR; each CDR3 protein has one entry. The data show over 200,000 distinct CDR3 sequences, approximately 17% seen once. To note about this clonotype: Its cognate antigen is unknown.

J gave up 5 bases and V 9 bases, and 10 bases lay outside the gene matches. The CDR3 extends over 13 amino acids. Germline CDR1 reads WSHSY; CDR2 reads SAAADI. The sequence derives from a male patient aged 2 to 9 who had a stem cell transplant for acute lymphoblastic leukemia, so the T cells may come from the graft donor. V is TRBV10-2 and J is TRBJ2-7, with TRBD1 matching 7 bases. Source: PBMCs, mostly from graft donor cells, taken 360 days after TCRalphabeta/CD19-depleted stem cell transplant. CDR3 DNA: TGCGCCAGTAACAGGGGCGAAGAAAACGAGCAGTACTTC. Encoded protein: CASNRGEENEQYF.